This T cell receptor beta chain came from a study of CD8+ T cells in alopecia areata. Study-level results: Higher clonality and more expanded CD8+ clones appeared in lesional than normal scalp. In patients, TCRs were shared less clearly than in mice, and HLA may possibly be involved. Links between baseline CD8+ expansion and response need larger treated cohorts.

V lost 0 bases and J 1 base, leaving 4 bases between the germline ends. CDR3 length equals 14 residues. CDR1 is LGHNA and CDR2 is YNFKEQ in the germline V gene. Regarding treatment: oral pan-JAK inhibitor, 5-10 mg twice daily. Investigators isolated RNA and reverse transcribed it into cDNA to act as the sequencing template. Data came from immunoSEQ multiplex PCR; TCRdb stores just in-frame clones and leaves some out. The repertoire holds 150,000 to 200,000 clones, with less than 65% as singletons. On this clone: Its specificity is unknown.

Sequencing was performed on CD4+ T cells sorted from blood, taken at week 24, from a patient treated with tofacitinib. The TCR sequence derives from a human donor with alopecia areata. V is TRBV4-2 and J is TRBJ2-4; no reliable D call. Here the CDR3 DNA reads TGTGCCAGCAGCCAAGACCGGGCCAAAAACATTCAGTACTTC. It translates to CASSQDRAKNIQYF.